The 13 T cell receptor beta chains below all came from one sample that was sequenced in a study of OX40 agonist ivuxolimab in advanced cancers. Clones were read by immunoSEQ multiplex PCR, and TCRdb kept only the in-frame ones, dropping some. The sample contains about 79,000 clones, approximately 81% of which appear only once. The sequencing used CD4+ or CD8+ T cells sorted from blood, collected in a trial of the OX40 agonist ivuxolimab. The receptor source for this set is an adult with an advanced solid tumor such as melanoma, head and neck, liver or kidney cancer.

About this clone itself: This may be a read error: a much more frequent sequence differs by one nucleotide. Other DNA sequences of this sample code for an identical CDR3. The chain joins TRBV6-4 to TRBJ1-5; D perhaps matches TRBD1 (6 bases). The CDR3 runs 13 residues. The V gene's germline CDR1 is MRHNA and CDR2 SNTAGT. CDR3 in amino acids: CASSEGANQPQHF. CDR3 DNA sequence: TGTGCCAGCAGTGAGGGGGCCAATCAGCCTCAGCATTTT.

V gene TRBV6-1 combines with J gene TRBJ1-2; the D gene is possibly TRBD1 (6 bases). V lost 5 bases and J lost 4, with 17 bases in between. The CDR3 contains 15 residues. CDR1 and CDR2 (germline): MNHNS, SASEGT. CDR3 DNA: TGTGCCAGCAGTCGGGGGGCTTTCAACTTCTATGGCTACACCTTC. Translation: CASSRGAFNFYGYTF.

The chain recombines TRBV5-6 with TRBJ2-5; perhaps TRBD2 as D (7 bases). This CDR3 region has 16 residues. Per germline, CDR1 SGHDT and CDR2 YYEEEE. Trimming took 1 base from V and 1 from J, leaving 14 bases between them. CDR3 in DNA: TGTGCCAGCAGCTTGACGGGGGGCGGCCTCCAAGAGACCCAGTACTTC. Its translation is CASSLTGGGLQETQYF.

The V and J genes are TRBV5-1 and TRBJ1-4; D unclear. Germline V gene data show CDR1 as SGHRS and CDR2 as YFSETQ. The ends were cut back, 4 bases at V and 8 bases at J, with 15 bases in the middle. This CDR3 comprises 14 residues. Here the CDR3 reads CASSPGKGNEKLFF. The CDR3 coding sequence is TGCGCCAGCAGCCCCGGTAAAGGCAACGAAAAACTGTTTTTT.

The chain links TRBV11-3 to TRBJ1-1; D is undetermined. Germline assignment: CDR1 SGHNT and CDR2 YENEEA. This CDR3 has 13 amino acids. Between the trimmed V and J ends, which lost 2 bases and 7 bases, there was a span of 11 bases. CDR3 sequence reads: CASSLSRSYEAFF. The CDR3 DNA reads as TGTGCCAGCAGCTTAAGCAGGTCTTATGAAGCTTTCTTT.

The V and J genes are TRBV5-1 and TRBJ2-6; D may be TRBD1 or TRBD2 (6 bases each). The CDR3 has 16 amino acids. Between the trimmed V and J ends, which lost 0 bases and 4 bases, there was a span of 11 bases. Germline CDR1 SGHRS, CDR2 YFSETQ. The CDR3 DNA follows: TGCGCCAGCAGCTTGGGACCGGGGGCAGGGGCCAACGTCCTGACTTTC. It encodes CASSLGPGAGANVLTF.

Only one count was recorded for this clone. The rearrangement joins TRBV27 to TRBJ2-5; TRBD1 matches 9 bases. The germline V gene has CDR1 MNHEY and CDR2 SMNVEV (reference sequence). The V gene end was trimmed by 10 bases and the J gene end by 11 bases; junction bases not matched to a gene: 11. This CDR3 comprises 12 residues. CDR3 nucleotides: TGTGCCACCAGGGACAGGGTTCGGGAGCAGTACTTC. Translated, it gives CATRDRVREQYF.

V usage is TRBV4-1 and J usage is TRBJ2-2; 7 bases map to TRBD1. Germline V gene sequence: CDR1 MGHRA, CDR2 YSYEKL. Losses at the gene ends were 1 base for V and 6 bases for J; bases not matched to a gene: 11. CDR3 length equals 17 residues. As DNA, the CDR3 is TGCGCCAGCAGCCAAGGTATGACAGGGAGAGGCTCCGGGGAGCTGTTTTTT. This codes for CASSQGMTGRGSGELFF.

V gene TRBV7-9 combines with J gene TRBJ2-5, with D tentatively TRBD1 (5 bases). The CDR3 covers 14 residues. Germline V gene sequence: CDR1 SEHNR, CDR2 FQNEAQ (reference sequence). With 5 bases removed from V and 0 bases from J, the gap between germline ends came to 10 bases. The CDR3 loop reads CASSPDRYQETQYF. The CDR3 DNA is TGTGCCAGCAGCCCCGACAGATACCAAGAGACCCAGTACTTC.

This clone was detected a few times. V is TRBV7-2 and J is TRBJ1-1; 8 positions agree with TRBD1. The CDR3 consists of 14 residues. V gave up 6 bases and J gave up 5 bases; unmatched junction bases: 8. CDR1 is SGHTA, CDR2 FQGNSA, per germline. The CDR3 DNA sequence: TGTGCCAGCAGGCGGACAGGGTACGGAACTGAAGCTTTCTTT. Encoded protein: CASRRTGYGTEAFF.

The chain joins TRBV5-1 to TRBJ2-1; 10 positions agree with TRBD1. The J segment lost 6 bases and the V segment lost 4 bases, leaving 13 bases of the junction unmatched. This CDR3 is 17 amino acids long. The germline gives CDR1 SGHRS, CDR2 YFSETQ. The CDR3 DNA follows: TGCGCCAGCAGCGCTATAACCGGGACAGGGGTAGGCAATGAGCAGTTCTTC. The encoded protein is CASSAITGTGVGNEQFF.

The chain recombines TRBV18 with TRBJ2-1; D unclear. V shed 0 bases and J shed 9 bases, with 9 bases lying between them. CDR1 and CDR2 from the germline V gene are KGHSH and LQKENI. CDR3 length: 13 amino acids. The chain's CDR3 is CASSPPGSAEQFF. CDR3 nucleotides: TGTGCCAGCTCACCACCGGGCTCTGCTGAGCAGTTCTTC.

The chain carries TRBV18 and TRBJ2-3, with 9 bases that match TRBD2. The J segment lost 4 bases and the V segment lost 3 bases, leaving 8 bases of the junction unmatched. Germline V gives CDR1 KGHSH, CDR2 LQKENI. The CDR3 contains 16 residues. DNA of the CDR3: TGTGCCAGCTCACCCCGCGGGGGGGTGTCATCAGATACGCAGTATTTT. The encoded protein is CASSPRGGVSSDTQYF.